The 25 T cell receptor beta chains below come from one sample, sequenced in a study of T cell responses to AZD1222 COVID-19 vaccine. Clones were read by immunoSEQ multiplex PCR, and TCRdb kept only the in-frame ones, dropping some. The sample contains approximately 150,000 clones, roughly 91% of which appear only once. This specimen was peripheral blood, taken 28 days after the second AZD1222 dose. The receptors originated from an adult who received the AZD1222 COVID-19 vaccine.

This chain uses TRBV30 with TRBJ1-1; 11 positions agree with TRBD1. V lost 2 bases to trimming and J lost 5 bases; unmatched junction nucleotides: 13. Per the germline V gene, CDR1 is GTSNPN and CDR2 is SVGIG (reference sequence). The CDR3 runs 17 residues. In DNA, the CDR3 is TGTGCCTGGAGTCCTGGGGACAGGGGGGGGTTTGGGACTGAAGCTTTCTTT. This codes for CAWSPGDRGGFGTEAFF.

V is TRBV4-1 and J is TRBJ1-5, with a weak D call TRBD1 (6 bases). Per germline, CDR1 MGHRA and CDR2 YSYEKL. The length of the CDR3 is 16 residues. Trimming pared 0 bases from V and 0 bases from J, leaving 9 bases between. The CDR3 loop is CASSQETGYSNQPQHF. CDR3 coding DNA: TGCGCCAGCAGCCAAGAAACAGGGTATAGCAATCAGCCCCAGCATTTT.

The sample holds one count of this clone. The chain has TRBV11-1 and TRBJ2-3, with D maybe TRBD2 (5 bases). CDR1 SGHAT and CDR2 FQDESV come from the germline V gene (reference sequence). There are 14 residues in the CDR3. The V gene lost 5 bases and the J gene lost 0 bases, with 9 bases spanning the gap. The CDR3 is CASSPGISTDTQYF. The CDR3 DNA reads as TGTGCCAGCAGCCCGGGGATCAGCACAGATACGCAGTATTTT.

The chain has TRBV19 and TRBJ2-3; 11 bases align to TRBD2. CDR1 and CDR2 (germline): LNHDA, SQIVND (reference sequence). The V gene end was trimmed by 0 bases and the J gene end by 4 bases; junction bases not matched to a gene: 9. This CDR3 has 18 residues. The CDR3 here is CASSIDYGTSGTADTQYF. DNA of the CDR3: TGTGCCAGTAGTATAGACTACGGGACTAGCGGTACGGCAGATACGCAGTATTTT.

The chain combines TRBV30 with TRBJ1-4; D not resolved. V gave up 2 bases and J gave up 8 bases, with 15 bases separating them. The CDR3 runs 14 residues. Germline CDR1 reads GTSNPN; CDR2 reads SVGIG (reference sequence). The chain's CDR3 is CAWSQQINGEKLFF. The CDR3 DNA reads as TGTGCCTGGAGTCAACAAATAAACGGAGAAAAACTGTTTTTT. Full variable domain (missing parts from reference TRBV30 and TRBJ1-4): SQTIHQWPATLVQPVGSPLSLECTVEGTSNPNLYWYRQAAGRGLQLLFYSVGIGQISSEVPQNLSASRPQDRQFILSSKKLLLSDSGFYLCAWSQQINGEKLFFGSGTQLSVL.

The chain links TRBV11-1 to TRBJ2-4, with D hard to call. The V end lost 5 bases, the J end lost 1 base, and 15 bases lay between the germline ends. There are 16 residues in the CDR3. The germline gives CDR1 SGHAT, CDR2 FQDESV (reference sequence). The chain's CDR3 is CASSQSLERAKNIQYF. Written as DNA, the CDR3 is TGTGCCAGCAGCCAAAGTCTTGAAAGGGCCAAAAACATTCAGTACTTC.

Only one count was recorded for this clone. This CDR3 reads CASSPLDSTSGNTIYF. The CDR3 DNA follows: TGTGCCAGCTCACCACTGGACAGCACCTCTGGAAACACCATATATTTT. The rearrangement joins TRBV18 to TRBJ1-3, with a tentative D call TRBD1 (6 bases). Germline values: CDR1 KGHSH, CDR2 LQKENI. The CDR3 extends over 16 amino acids. Trimming took off 1 base at V and 0 bases at J, with 10 bases between the two ends.

The gene calls are TRBV5-5 and TRBJ2-5; 11 bases match TRBD2. This CDR3 has 15 amino acids. CDR1 is SGHKS and CDR2 is YYEKEE in the germline V gene (reference sequence). J lost 2 bases, V lost 6 bases, and 6 bases had no gene match. The CDR3, as DNA: TGTGCCAGCACCAGACTAGCGGGAATTCAAGAGACCCAGTACTTC. Translated, it gives CASTRLAGIQETQYF.

The V gene is TRBV6-5, the J gene TRBJ1-6, with 7 nucleotides matching TRBD1. The CDR3 consists of 14 residues. J gave up 9 bases and V 2 bases, and 4 bases lay outside the gene matches. CDR1 is MNHEY and CDR2 is SVGAGI in the germline V gene. The CDR3 region has the DNA TGTGCCAGCAGTTACGACAGGGAAGCTTCACCCCTCCACTTT. Protein: CASSYDREASPLHF.

The chain has TRBV25-1 and TRBJ1-4; D is possibly TRBD1 (5 bases). Trimming removed 1 base at V and 6 bases at J, with 18 bases between. This CDR3 comprises 17 residues. From germline, CDR1 is MGHDK and CDR2 SYGVNS. CDR3 coding DNA: TGTGCCAGCAGTGAATTCCTGGCAGGGAGGGCGGATGAAAAACTGTTTTTT. This codes for CASSEFLAGRADEKLFF.

A few counts support this clone. The rearrangement uses TRBV7-2 and TRBJ2-1; TRBD1 might be the D (6 bases). The length of the CDR3 is 16 residues. Trimming took 4 bases from V and 2 from J, leaving 15 bases between them. CDR1 is SGHTA and CDR2 is FQGNSA in the germline V gene. This chain's CDR3 is CASSYQGTTAYNEQFF. As DNA, the CDR3 is TGTGCCAGCAGCTACCAGGGGACGACCGCCTACAATGAGCAGTTCTTC.

A single count supports this clone. The chain couples TRBV5-1 to TRBJ2-1; D uncertain. Germline assignment: CDR1 SGHRS and CDR2 YFSETQ. The germline V and J ends were trimmed by 0 bases and 5 bases, with 6 bases remaining between them. The CDR3 is made up of 13 amino acids. The CDR3 region is CASSLEVNNEQFF. CDR3 DNA sequence: TGCGCCAGCAGCTTGGAAGTGAACAATGAGCAGTTCTTC.

V is TRBV2 and J is TRBJ2-5, with a tentative D call TRBD1 (6 bases). The CDR3 contains 14 residues. With 7 bases removed from V and 1 base from J, the gap between germline ends came to 13 bases. Germline CDR1 is SNHLY and CDR2 is FYNNEI. This chain's CDR3 is CASIPTGRQETQYF. CDR3 coding DNA: TGTGCCAGCATCCCGACAGGACGCCAAGAGACCCAGTACTTC.

The chain recombines TRBV7-6 with TRBJ2-3; 10 bases match TRBD2. The V gene's germline CDR1 is SGHVS and CDR2 FNYEAQ. V lost 0 bases to trimming and J lost 3 bases; unmatched junction nucleotides: 9. The CDR3 consists of 18 residues. The CDR3 loop is CASSLALGSSGRTDTQYF. The DNA for the CDR3 is TGTGCCAGCAGCTTAGCGCTCGGGAGTAGCGGGAGGACAGATACGCAGTATTTT.

V usage is TRBV18 and J usage is TRBJ1-2, with unresolved D. Trimming removed 3 bases from V and 2 bases from J, with 10 bases in between. The CDR3 has 14 residues. Germline CDR1 is KGHSH and CDR2 is LQKENI. In DNA, the CDR3 is TGTGCCAGCTCACCTGATTACGGGAACTATGGCTACACCTTC. Protein: CASSPDYGNYGYTF.

This chain links TRBV19 with TRBJ2-1; 9 bases match TRBD1. This CDR3 has 15 amino acids. The germline gives CDR1 LNHDA, CDR2 SQIVND (reference sequence). J lost 2 bases, V lost 4 bases, and 3 bases had no gene match. The CDR3 sequence is CASSTGQGTYNEQFF. The CDR3 DNA follows: TGTGCCAGTAGTACGGGACAGGGAACCTACAATGAGCAGTTCTTC. Looking up the rest from reference TRBV19 and TRBJ2-1 gives the full variable domain: DGGITQSPKYLFRKEGQNVTLSCEQNLNHDAMYWYRQDPGQGLRLIYYSQIVNDFQKGDIAEGYSVSREKKESFPLTVTSAQKNPTAFYLCASSTGQGTYNEQFFGPGTRLTVL.

The chain has TRBV28 and TRBJ1-1; D gene ambiguous. The CDR3 covers 13 residues. In germline, CDR1 is MDHEN, CDR2 SYDVKM. Between the trimmed V and J ends, which lost 2 bases and 5 bases, there was a span of 9 bases. CDR3 sequence: CASSLIHLTEAFF. The CDR3 DNA follows: TGTGCCAGCAGTTTAATCCACCTTACTGAAGCTTTCTTT.

The chain links TRBV11-2 to TRBJ2-4; 13 bases line up with TRBD2. The CDR3 spans 20 residues. The V gene's germline CDR1 is SGHAT and CDR2 FQNNGV. The V and J ends lost 0 bases and 0 bases, in that order; junction bases with no gene match: 8. The CDR3 nucleotides read TGTGCCAGCAGCTTAGATCTCACTAGCGGGAGGGCCAAAGCCAAAAACATTCAGTACTTC. As protein: CASSLDLTSGRAKAKNIQYF.

The chain links TRBV29-1 to TRBJ1-5; D gene ambiguous. CDR3 size: 13 residues. CDR1 is SQVTM and CDR2 is ANQGSEA in the germline V gene. V lost 2 bases to trimming and J lost 6 bases, with 11 bases between them. This CDR3 is CSVEHGFGQPQHF. The CDR3 DNA sequence: TGCAGCGTTGAACACGGGTTCGGTCAGCCCCAGCATTTT.

The CDR3 here is CASSLGGAGPRDTQYF. The CDR3 DNA follows: TGTGCCAGCAGCTTAGGAGGGGCGGGACCCAGGGATACGCAGTATTTT. This chain links TRBV11-2 with TRBJ2-3; tentatively, D is TRBD2 (6 bases). CDR1 is SGHAT, CDR2 FQNNGV, per germline. CDR3 size: 16 residues. The ends were cut back, 1 base at V and 6 bases at J, with 17 bases in the middle.

This clone appeared a few times. The V call is TRBV5-4, the J call TRBJ2-5, with D tentatively TRBD2 (7 bases). Germline V lookup: CDR1 SGHNT, CDR2 YYREEE (reference sequence). The CDR3 is 15 amino acids. With 2 bases removed from V and 2 bases from J, the gap between germline ends came to 13 bases. The DNA of the CDR3 is TGTGCCAGCAGCTTAGTCCGGGGGGCACAAGAGACCCAGTACTTC. Its translation: CASSLVRGAQETQYF. Based on the CDR3 plus reference TRBV5-4 and TRBJ2-5, the full variable domain is ETGVTQSPTHLIKTRGQQVTLRCSSQSGHNTVSWYQQALGQGPQFIFQYYREEENGRGNFPPRFSGLQFPNYSSELNVNALELDDSALYLCASSLVRGAQETQYFGPGTRLLVL.

CDR3 residues: CASSQARGNEQFF. Written as DNA, the CDR3 is TGTGCCAGCAGCCAAGCTCGCGGCAATGAGCAGTTCTTC. V usage is TRBV4-2 and J usage is TRBJ2-1; D is uncertain. Germline V gives CDR1 LGHNA, CDR2 YNFKEQ. V was shortened by 1 base and J by 6 bases, with 7 bases between the two germline ends. This CDR3 has 13 amino acids.

CDR3 loop: CASSLGQGTGNTIYF. CDR3 coding DNA: TGTGCCAGCAGCTTAGGACAGGGCACTGGAAACACCATATATTTT. This chain links TRBV7-9 with TRBJ1-3, with TRBD1 identical over 7 bases. With 1 base clipped from V and 2 bases from J, the junction kept 2 bases outside the gene matches. The CDR3 is 15 amino acids. Germline CDR1 and CDR2: SEHNR and FQNEAQ (reference sequence).

The CDR3 DNA reads TGTGCCAGTAACGGTACTCCGGGACAGAATCAGCCCCAGCATTTT. It encodes CASNGTPGQNQPQHF. The chain has TRBV19 and TRBJ1-5; 7 bases are shared with TRBD1. J gave up 4 bases and V 7 bases, and 10 bases lay outside the gene matches. The germline V gene has CDR1 LNHDA and CDR2 SQIVND (reference sequence). CDR3 length: 15 amino acids.

CDR3 nucleotides: TGTGCCAGCAGCCCCCTATGGGAACAAGAGACCCAGTACTTC. Its translation is CASSPLWEQETQYF. This chain joins TRBV27 and TRBJ2-5, with no clear D. The V end lost 6 bases, the J end lost 2 bases, and 13 bases lay between the germline ends. Germline assignment: CDR1 MNHEY and CDR2 SMNVEV (reference sequence). The CDR3 loop spans 14 amino acids.